These T cell receptor beta chains were read from a single sample in a study of blood T cell repertoires in COVID-19. Generated by immunoSEQ multiplex PCR, the TCRdb table keeps only in-frame clones and is missing some. The sample records fewer than 120,000 clones, roughly 76% being singletons. The sample comprised peripheral blood. Every receptor here comes from a woman aged 60 to 75 with acute or convalescent COVID-19. Both conserved end residues are part of each CDR3. Fields, in order: D gene, V gene, clone size, J gene, CDR3 protein, CDR3 DNA. D genes are given only for firm matches. The size entry is marked missing in some rows and otherwise reads once, few, many or a size class.

TRBD1	TRBV9	-	TRBJ1-1	CASSVAGLTGAEAFF	TGTGCCAGCAGCGTAGCAGGCCTCACAGGGGCTGAAGCTTTCTTT
TRBD1	TRBV27	-	TRBJ1-5	CASQSGGDGNQPQHF	TGTGCCAGCCAATCAGGGGGAGACGGCAATCAGCCCCAGCATTTT
TRBD1	TRBV29-1	few	TRBJ1-2	CSVGGTGGNLGYGYTF	TGCAGCGTAGGTGGGACAGGGGGCAATTTGGGCTATGGCTACACCTTC
-	TRBV7-2	-	TRBJ1-2	CASSSGHGFTYGYTF	TGTGCCAGCAGCTCCGGTCACGGGTTCACCTATGGCTACACCTTC
-	TRBV30	-	TRBJ1-4	CAWSVMGRNEKLFF	TGTGCCTGGAGTGTAATGGGGCGGAATGAAAAACTGTTTTTT
-	TRBV30	few	TRBJ1-5	CAWGHNSNQPQHF	TGTGCCTGGGGACACAATAGCAATCAGCCCCAGCATTTT
TRBD1	TRBV10-2	-	TRBJ1-1	CASRAGTGGMNTEAFF	TGCGCCAGCAGGGCCGGGACAGGAGGAATGAACACTGAAGCTTTCTTT
-	TRBV7-9	-	TRBJ1-2	CASSYQTGGTNYGYTF	TGTGCCAGCAGCTACCAGACAGGCGGAACTAACTATGGCTACACCTTC
-	TRBV20-1	-	TRBJ1-3	CSAESRNTIYF	TGCAGTGCGGAGTCGAGAAACACCATATATTTT
-	TRBV19	-	TRBJ1-5	CASSMWVTGSGPQHF	TGTGCCAGTAGTATGTGGGTAACAGGGAGTGGGCCCCAGCATTTT
TRBD2	TRBV5-1	-	TRBJ2-6	CASGRGESSGANVLTF	TGCGCCAGCGGCCGGGGGGAAAGCTCTGGGGCCAACGTCCTGACTTTC
-	TRBV27	-	TRBJ1-1	CASSHRGMNTEAFF	TGTGCCAGCAGTCACCGGGGGATGAACACTGAAGCTTTCTTT
TRBD1	TRBV6-1	-	TRBJ1-1	CASSDFAAGQLTREAFF	TGTGCCAGCAGTGATTTCGCTGCGGGACAGCTTACCCGTGAAGCTTTCTTT
-	TRBV6-2/TRBV6-3	-	TRBJ1-2	CASSYLVGVPNYGYTF	TGTGCCAGCAGTTACCTAGTTGGAGTTCCTAACTATGGCTACACCTTC
-	TRBV6-8	-	TRBJ1-5	CASSSSWGGQESNQPQHF	TGTGCCAGCAGTTCCTCATGGGGAGGCCAAGAATCTAATCAGCCCCAGCATTTT
-	TRBV6-4	many	TRBJ2-2	CASSRGSTNTGELFF	TGTGCCAGCAGTCGGGGTTCTACAAACACCGGGGAGCTGTTTTTT
-	TRBV28	-	TRBJ1-6	CASSLNPNSPLHF	TGTGCCAGCAGTCTAAATCCCAATTCACCCCTCCACTTT
-	TRBV27	-	TRBJ1-6	CASSRGQKNSPLHF	TGTGCCAGCAGTCGCGGACAAAAGAATTCACCCCTCCACTTT
-	TRBV2	-	TRBJ2-6	CASTRSGANVLTF	TGTGCCAGCACCCGCTCTGGGGCCAACGTCCTGACTTTC
-	TRBV29-1	-	TRBJ1-4	CSVEEGTFGEKLFF	TGCAGCGTTGAGGAGGGGACCTTTGGTGAAAAACTGTTTTTT
TRBD1	TRBV5-1	once	TRBJ2-3	CASSLGTGDRLITDTQYF	TGCGCCAGCAGCTTGGGTACAGGGGACAGGCTGATCACAGATACGCAGTATTTT
TRBD2	TRBV6-6	once	TRBJ2-3	CASSYTSGGAEDTQYF	TGTGCCAGCAGTTACACTAGCGGGGGGGCCGAAGATACGCAGTATTTT
-	TRBV24-1	-	TRBJ2-5	CATSDSQKTRGETQYF	TGTGCCACCAGTGATTCCCAAAAGACTAGGGGCGAGACCCAGTACTTC
TRBD1	TRBV19	-	TRBJ1-5	CASSIGDSRYQPQHF	TGTGCCAGTAGTATAGGGGACAGCAGATATCAGCCCCAGCATTTT
-	TRBV6-5	-	TRBJ2-1	CASSYSYGGNEQFF	TGTGCCAGCAGTTACTCGTATGGAGGGAATGAGCAGTTCTTC
-	TRBV10-2	-	TRBJ1-6	CASRVVNSPLHF	TGCGCCAGCAGGGTAGTCAATTCACCCCTCCACTTT
TRBD1	TRBV29-1	-	TRBJ2-3	CSVSPHDRGLDTQYF	TGCAGCGTTAGTCCCCACGACAGGGGACTAGATACGCAGTATTTT
-	TRBV6-5	many	TRBJ1-4	CASKLGGPGEKLFF	TGTGCCAGCAAGTTAGGAGGGCCCGGAGAAAAACTGTTTTTT
-	TRBV7-2	-	TRBJ2-7	CASGARYEQYF	TGTGCCAGCGGGGCCCGGTACGAGCAGTACTTC
-	TRBV27	-	TRBJ1-4	CASSLRRGGEKLFF	TGTGCCAGCAGCTTGAGGAGGGGGGGTGAAAAACTGTTTTTT
TRBD1	TRBV19	-	TRBJ1-1	CASIWTGGRTEAFF	TGTGCCAGTATTTGGACAGGGGGCCGGACTGAAGCTTTCTTT
-	TRBV6-2/TRBV6-3	-	TRBJ1-5	CASNPTHNQPQHF	TGTGCCAGCAACCCCACACACAATCAGCCCCAGCATTTT
TRBD1	TRBV18	-	TRBJ2-7	CASSPPGQGGYEQYF	TGTGCCAGCTCACCTCCGGGACAGGGAGGTTACGAGCAGTACTTC
-	TRBV14	-	TRBJ2-2	CASSPLTGELFF	TGTGCCAGCAGCCCTCTCACCGGGGAGCTGTTTTTT
-	TRBV5-4	-	TRBJ2-5	CASSLARGTQYF	TGTGCCAGCAGCCTGGCGCGGGGGACCCAGTACTTC
TRBD1	TRBV7-3	-	TRBJ2-3	CASSSGQGTDTQYF	TGTGCCAGCAGCTCTGGACAGGGCACAGATACGCAGTATTTT
-	TRBV6-5	-	TRBJ1-2	CASSPGYGYTF	TGTGCCAGCAGCCCAGGGTATGGCTACACCTTC
-	TRBV5-4	-	TRBJ2-4	CASSLDRVKNIQYF	TGTGCCAGCAGCTTGGACAGGGTCAAAAACATTCAGTACTTC
TRBD1	TRBV28	-	TRBJ1-2	CASSLRQGAVMLIGYTF	TGTGCCAGCAGCCTTCGACAGGGGGCGGTGATGTTGATTGGCTACACCTTC
TRBD2	TRBV28	-	TRBJ2-1	CASSLTDGGARQFF	TGTGCCAGCAGTTTAACGGACGGGGGGGCTCGGCAGTTCTTC
-	TRBV6-2/TRBV6-3	-	TRBJ2-5	CASSYAGAGMETQYF	TGTGCCAGCAGTTATGCAGGGGCTGGTATGGAGACCCAGTACTTC
-	TRBV21-1	-	TRBJ1-4	CASSTTGWGEKLFF	TGTGCCAGCAGCACCACAGGGTGGGGGGAAAAACTGTTTTTT
-	TRBV11-1	once	TRBJ2-7	CASSLETYPASYEQYF	TGTGCCAGCAGCTTAGAGACTTACCCGGCCTCTTACGAGCAGTACTTC
TRBD1	TRBV30	-	TRBJ1-1	CAWRQGVWVTEAFF	TGTGCCTGGCGACAGGGGGTTTGGGTCACTGAAGCTTTCTTT
-	TRBV30	few	TRBJ1-5	CAWSVGRLNQPQHF	TGTGCCTGGAGTGTAGGCAGGCTCAATCAGCCCCAGCATTTT
TRBD1	TRBV6-5	-	TRBJ1-6	CACGTGVGSPLHF	TGTGCCTGCGGGACAGGGGTTGGGTCACCCCTCCACTTT
TRBD2	TRBV6-5	once	TRBJ2-1	CASIRLAGGNNEQFF	TGTGCCAGCATTCGCCTAGCGGGGGGCAACAATGAGCAGTTCTTC
TRBD1	TRBV2	-	TRBJ1-3	CASSVTGGHTIYF	TGTGCCAGCAGTGTTACAGGGGGCCACACCATATATTTT
-	TRBV7-2	-	TRBJ2-7	CASSPGAGFREQYF	TGTGCCAGCAGCCCTGGGGCAGGATTTCGGGAGCAGTACTTC
-	TRBV3-1/TRBV3-2	few	TRBJ2-4	CASSLQGAKNIQYF	TGTGCCAGCAGCCTTCAGGGGGCCAAAAACATTCAGTACTTC
TRBD2	TRBV18	-	TRBJ2-5	CASSKNPSGDGETQYF	TGTGCCAGCTCAAAAAACCCTAGCGGGGATGGAGAGACCCAGTACTTC
-	TRBV25-1	-	TRBJ2-5	CASSERGSSKETQYF	TGTGCCAGCAGTGAAAGGGGGTCTAGCAAAGAGACCCAGTACTTC
-	TRBV4-1	-	TRBJ1-1	CASSQSFREVNTEAFF	TGCGCCAGCAGCCAATCCTTCAGGGAGGTGAACACTGAAGCTTTCTTT